Listed here is a single T cell receptor (beta chain). The germline gene is not matched at one end of the junction; a read error may be the cause. The entry originates in a study of TIL therapy for anti-PD-1-resistant metastatic lung cancer. As for the study in general: Patients then received nivolumab; progressors got lymphodepletion, TIL and IL-2. Median tumor PD-L1 proportion score was roughly 5.9%.

Time point denoted: pre-treatment sample, taken before nivolumab and TIL therapy. This was the immunoSEQ v3 assay. Sequenced by immunoSEQ multiplex PCR; TCRdb stores in-frame clones only, minus some. The repertoire holds 45,000 to 75,000 clones, with more than 75% as singletons. The germline V gene has CDR1 MNHEY and CDR2 SVGEGT. The CDR3 sequence is 16 residues long. The TCR sequence derives from a person aged 25 to 85 with non-small cell lung cancer. The sample consisted of blood, taken at baseline. The chain combines TRBV6-2 or TRBV6-3 with TRBJ2-7, with D hard to call. In DNA, the CDR3 is TGTGCCAGCAGTGACTCATTACGGATCACTACCTACGAGCAGTACTTC. As protein: CASSDSLRITTYEQYF.